This T cell receptor beta chain originates from a study of vaccination and CD4 T cells after COVID-19. The length of the CDR3 is 14 residues. Germline assignment: CDR1 SGHTA and CDR2 FQGTGA. The V gene lost 3 bases and the J gene lost 10 bases, with 16 bases spanning the gap. In the case of this clonotype: Its specificity is not known.

The treatment: roughly 10-day PBMC culture with coronavirus spike peptide pools or control peptides (ViraFEST assay). CD4+ T cells that came from the unexposed donor were collected before the COVID-19 pandemic (2011-2018). First, ViraFEST expanded antigen-specific T cells with peptide pools, and next it sequenced the TCRs. Upon completion of approximately ten days of culture, CD4+ T cells were isolated via negative selection. With the Oncomine TCR Beta short-read assay, DNA from cultured CD4+ T cells was sequenced. Someone extracted genomic DNA from cultured CD4+ T cells. In TCRdb, the PCR reads were re-called with MiXCR into one record per CDR3 protein. This sample has 6,500 to 8,000 distinct CDR3 sequences, with under 45% found just once.

The chain employs TRBV7-3 and TRBJ2-1; D may be TRBD2 (6 bases). This receptor was obtained from a human donor in good health. The specimen was CD4+ T cells from blood, cultured in vitro. The CDR3 spells CASSFIGPGGEQFF. In nucleotides, the CDR3 is TGTGCCAGCAGCTTTATTGGGCCAGGAGGGGAGCAGTTCTTC.